This T cell receptor (beta chain) appears in the sequencing data of a study of blood T cells in healthy people across ages. To note about this clonotype: What it binds is not known. The junction does not match germline at one end; this may be a read error.

General study results and limits: The study found TCR beta diversity correlated strongly with naive T cell percentage.

The CDR3 extends over 17 amino acids. In germline, CDR1 is LGHNA, CDR2 YSLEER. Next came a second PCR, run for about 6 to 12 cycles, which used a sample-barcoded 5' primer along with a J-beta primer mix. TCRdb fed the 5' RACE reads into MiXCR, producing one record per CDR3 protein. The data show over 600,000 distinct CDR3 sequences, with around two fifths seen just once and around 30% held by the top ten. Staff drew ten milliliters of peripheral blood from each donor. Sequences were obtained from blood. The chain has TRBV4-3 and TRBJ2-1; D perhaps matches TRBD2 (6 bases). The source of this sequence is a man at least 80 years old in good health. This chain's CDR3 is CASSQDQRVLSYKEQFF. In nucleotides, the CDR3 is TGCGCCAGCAGCCAAGATCAGCGGGTACTCTCCTACAAGGAGCAGTTCTTC.